This section outlines one T cell receptor beta chain sequence together with its context. Its matching antigen is unknown. Libraries were prepared by immunoSEQ multiplex PCR; TCRdb keeps only in-frame clonotypes and omits some of them. This table has about 200,000 clones, roughly 91% appearing once. The data originate from a study of T cell responses to AZD1222 COVID-19 vaccine. Study-wide results and limits: There were mostly white British donors and more females than males, and clonal diversity was possibly underestimated.

V was trimmed by 2 bases and J by 6 bases, leaving 7 bases between them. CDR1 LNHDA and CDR2 SQIVND come from the germline V gene (reference sequence). This CDR3 comprises 13 residues. The V call is TRBV19, the J call TRBJ2-2; D unclear. Sequenced here: peripheral blood, sampled on day 0 of MenACWY control vaccination. The TCR originated in an adult in good health. For the CDR3, the DNA is TGTGCCAGTAGTATACTAGGGCCCGGGGAGCTGTTTTTT. Amino acids: CASSILGPGELFF.